This is a list of T cell receptor beta chains from one sample in a study of T cells in tuberculosis. Measured with immunoSEQ multiplex PCR; TCRdb has only the in-frame clones, and not every one. This sample has 28,000 or so clones, with nearly 90% found just once. The material sequenced was PBMCs. These receptors all stem from a donor under 30 with latent tuberculosis or without tuberculosis infection. CDR3s include the opening cysteine and the closing phenylalanine or tryptophan. The order of the fields is V gene, D gene, J gene, clone size, CDR3 DNA, CDR3 protein. A D gene is named only where the DNA matches it firmly. Clone sizes are given selectively: once, few, many, or a class where the clone is expanded.

TRBV7-2	-	TRBJ2-3	-	TGTGCCAGCAGCCTCTTAGCGGACACAGATACGCAGTATTTT	CASSLLADTDTQYF
TRBV2	TRBD1	TRBJ1-1	-	TGTGCCAGCAGGATAGGGACAGCTTCAATAGGTTTCTTT	CASRIGTASIGFF
TRBV6-1	TRBD1	TRBJ1-5	-	TGTGCCAGCAGTGGACAGGGGGCAGTTGGCAATCAGCCCCAGCATTTT	CASSGQGAVGNQPQHF
TRBV7-2	-	TRBJ2-3	-	TGTGCCAGCAGCCGCCTGGGAGCCCCAGATACGCAGTATTTT	CASSRLGAPDTQYF
TRBV29-1	-	TRBJ1-1	-	TGCAGCGTTGCCCTTTCCCCGAACACTGAAGCTTTCTTT	CSVALSPNTEAFF
TRBV18	-	TRBJ1-2	-	TGTGCCAGCTCACCACGGGACACAGCTAACTATGGCTACACCTTC	CASSPRDTANYGYTF
TRBV5-1	-	TRBJ2-5	once	TGCGCCAGCAGCTCAACAGGGGGGGAGGAGACCCAGTACTTC	CASSSTGGEETQYF
TRBV9	-	TRBJ2-3	-	TGTGCCAGCAGCGTAGAGGGGACTGGAGATTCTAGCACAGATACGCAGTATTTT	CASSVEGTGDSSTDTQYF
TRBV5-5	TRBD1	TRBJ1-5	-	TGTGCCAGCAGCCCAACCGGGACAGGGGGCCGTCAGCCCCAGCATTTT	CASSPTGTGGRQPQHF
TRBV5-1	-	TRBJ2-2	-	TGCGCCAGCAGCTTCCCGGCGGCCGGGGAGCTGTTTTTT	CASSFPAAGELFF
TRBV6-1	-	TRBJ1-5	-	TGTGCCATCGGGTATGACGGCAATCAGCCCCAGCATTTT	CAIGYDGNQPQHF
TRBV5-6	TRBD1	TRBJ2-4	-	TGTGCCAGCAGCTTGAGAGGGGCAGGGGGAAACATTCAGTACTTC	CASSLRGAGGNIQYF
TRBV28	-	TRBJ1-5	-	TGTGCCAGCAGCCTGGGGGCCCCACTCAATCAGCCCCAGCATTTT	CASSLGAPLNQPQHF
TRBV29-1	-	TRBJ1-1	-	TGCAGCGTTGTGAGCCGGAGGGTGGCCCCTTCGTCTGAAGCTTTCTTT	CSVVSRRVAPSSEAFF
TRBV6-5	-	TRBJ1-4	once	TGTGCCAGCAGTTACGTTCGCGCGGGAACTAATGAAAAACTGTTTTTT	CASSYVRAGTNEKLFF
TRBV9	-	TRBJ2-1	once	TGTGCCAGCAGCGTATTGTCTGGTGGGGGGAATGAGCAGTTCTTC	CASSVLSGGGNEQFF
TRBV29-1	TRBD1	TRBJ2-1	-	TGCAGCGCTGGCGGGACAGGGGTTACGTTCTTC	CSAGGTGVTFF
TRBV5-6	-	TRBJ1-4	-	TGTGCCAGCAGCTTGAGCTTCCCTAATGAAAAACTGTTTTTT	CASSLSFPNEKLFF
TRBV4-1	TRBD1	TRBJ1-1	-	TGCGCCAGCAGCCACCGGGACAGGGCGAACACTGAAGCTTTCTTT	CASSHRDRANTEAFF
TRBV6-1	-	TRBJ2-3	-	TGTGCCAGCAGCCCTCTAGCGATGTTGACAGATACGCAGTATTTT	CASSPLAMLTDTQYF
TRBV5-1	-	TRBJ1-2	-	TGCGCCAGCAGCTTGGCCGGGAGGGGCACGCCTGGCTACACCTTC	CASSLAGRGTPGYTF
TRBV5-1	-	TRBJ1-1	-	TGCGCCAGTACCCCGGGAGAGACAATTTTGAACACTGAAGCTTTCTTT	CASTPGETILNTEAFF
TRBV2	TRBD2	TRBJ2-3	-	TGTGCCAGCAGGGTTGGGCGCGGGGGGGCCTCAGATACGCAGTATTTT	CASRVGRGGASDTQYF
TRBV6-5	-	TRBJ2-5	-	TGTGCCAGCAGCCTGACAGTCCAAGAGACCCAGTACTTC	CASSLTVQETQYF
TRBV27	-	TRBJ1-1	once	TGTGCCAGCAGTCTCTCGACAGAGAACACTGAAGCTTTCTTT	CASSLSTENTEAFF
TRBV19	TRBD1	TRBJ2-7	-	TGTGCCAGTAGTAAGAAGACAGGGGGCCGATACGAGCAGTACTTC	CASSKKTGGRYEQYF
TRBV6-6	-	TRBJ1-1	-	TGTGCCAGCAGTTACGCGCAGGGGAGTGAAGCTTTCTTT	CASSYAQGSEAFF
TRBV5-1	-	TRBJ1-1	-	TGCGCCAGCAGCTTGGGGGCCAACACTGAAGCTTTCTTT	CASSLGANTEAFF
TRBV5-6	-	TRBJ2-5	-	TGTGCCAGCAGCTTGCGGCAGGGGGAGACCCAGTACTTC	CASSLRQGETQYF
TRBV6-4	TRBD2	TRBJ2-1	-	TGTGCCAGCAGTGAATCGGCTAGCGGGGGGGCTGGGCAGTTCTTC	CASSESASGGAGQFF
TRBV7-9	-	TRBJ2-3	-	TGTGCCAGCAGCCCTCCCCCGGGGGGCGCAAATACGCAGTATTTT	CASSPPPGGANTQYF
TRBV5-6	TRBD1	TRBJ2-7	once	TGTGCCAGCTGGGGGTCGAAATGGACAGGGGACTACGAGCAGTACTTC	CASWGSKWTGDYEQYF
TRBV18	-	TRBJ2-5	-	TGTGCCAGCTCACCGTCAGGAAGGGAGACCCAGTACTTC	CASSPSGRETQYF